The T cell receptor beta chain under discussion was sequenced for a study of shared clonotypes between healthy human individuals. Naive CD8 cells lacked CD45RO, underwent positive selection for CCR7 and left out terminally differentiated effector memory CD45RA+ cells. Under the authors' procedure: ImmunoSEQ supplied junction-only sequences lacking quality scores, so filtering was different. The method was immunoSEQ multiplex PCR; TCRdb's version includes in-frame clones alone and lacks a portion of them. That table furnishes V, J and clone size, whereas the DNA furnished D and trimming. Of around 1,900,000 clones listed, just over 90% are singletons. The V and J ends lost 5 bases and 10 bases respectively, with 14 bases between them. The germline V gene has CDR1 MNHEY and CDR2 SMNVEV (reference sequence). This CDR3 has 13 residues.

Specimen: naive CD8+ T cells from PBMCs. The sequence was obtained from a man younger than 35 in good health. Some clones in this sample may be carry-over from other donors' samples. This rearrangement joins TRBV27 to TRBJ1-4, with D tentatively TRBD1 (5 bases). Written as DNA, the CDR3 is TGTGCCAGCAGTCCGATTCCCGGGACAAAACTGTTTTTT. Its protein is CASSPIPGTKLFF.